The clone carrying this T cell receptor (beta chain) was detected only a few times. These data come from a study of patients and donors after allogeneic stem cell transplantation. The V gene's germline CDR1 is DFQATT and CDR2 SNEGSKA (reference sequence). V was pared by 6 bases and J by 2 bases, with 7 bases of the junction left unmatched. CDR3 length: 15 residues. One entry per CDR3 protein, called by TCRdb with MiXCR from the RT-PCR reads. The sample has about a million distinct CDR3 sequences, under 20% seen once; the top ten hold 5% to 6.5%. The sequenced material came from blood, either unsorted or a sorted T cell fraction (not recorded which). This chain connects TRBV20-1 to TRBJ2-1, with TRBD2 matching over 10 bases. The TCR originated in a human donor who was either an allogeneic HSCT recipient or a stem cell or donor lymphocyte infusion donor (not recorded which). It is not recorded whose cells these are; they may come from a transplant donor. This CDR3 reads CSAKPSGSAYNEQFF. CDR3 sequence (DNA): TGCAGTGCCAAGCCTAGCGGGAGTGCCTACAATGAGCAGTTCTTC.